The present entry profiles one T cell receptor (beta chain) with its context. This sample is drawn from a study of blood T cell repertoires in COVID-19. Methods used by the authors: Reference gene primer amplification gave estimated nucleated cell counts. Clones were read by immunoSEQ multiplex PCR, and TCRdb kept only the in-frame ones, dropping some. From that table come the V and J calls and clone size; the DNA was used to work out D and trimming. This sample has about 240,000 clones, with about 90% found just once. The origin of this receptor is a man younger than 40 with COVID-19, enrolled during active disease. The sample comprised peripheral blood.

The CDR3 DNA reads TGTGCCTGGAGCGGGGGGCCAGATACGCAGTATTTT. It encodes CAWSGGPDTQYF. The J gene is TRBJ2-3, the V gene TRBV30, with D possibly being TRBD2 (7 bases). The CDR3 is 12 amino acids. Looked up from germline, CDR1 is GTSNPN and CDR2 is SVGIG (reference sequence). The germline V and J ends were trimmed by 3 bases and 4 bases, with 8 bases remaining between them.